The table lists the clone carrying this TCR beta chain with a count of one. Investigators sought sequencing depths of between 1 in 200,000 and 1 in 1 million T cells. Sequencing used immunoSEQ multiplex PCR; TCRdb keeps in-frame clones, though not all of them. Among around 140,000 clones listed, around 76% were seen once. The record originates from a study of cytotoxic CD8 clonotypes in ibrutinib-treated CLL. This CDR3 has 16 residues. The V gene's germline CDR1 is LNHDA and CDR2 SQIVND (reference sequence). V lost 5 bases to trimming and J lost 0 bases, with 14 bases between them. The receptor was derived from a human donor with chronic lymphocytic leukemia. The chain is built from TRBV19 and TRBJ1-5, with D maybe TRBD1 (5 bases). Sequencing used PBMCs, obtained after 24 months of ibrutinib treatment. The chain's CDR3 is CASSDSVGVSNQPQHF. The CDR3 nucleotides read TGTGCCAGTAGTGACTCCGTGGGGGTTAGCAATCAGCCCCAGCATTTT.